The T cell receptor (beta chain) described here comes from a study of cytomegalovirus exposure and HLA in healthy donors. Study information: Most genotyped donors, 81% of about 430, had Caucasian-associated genetic ancestry.

The germline gives CDR1 SEHNR, CDR2 FQNEAQ (reference sequence). The CDR3 loop spans 13 amino acids. V lost 5 bases and J lost 4; bases outside the gene matches: 4. The study ran its PCR with 60 Vbeta and 13 Jbeta primers. In the original analysis: There were about 80 million unique TCR beta chains by a later count, and about 11 million of them were shared. Only in-frame clones appear in the TCRdb table, and some are missing; sequencing was by immunoSEQ multiplex PCR. The V and J calls and the clone size are those of that table, but D and trimming were determined from the DNA. The data contain approximately 100,000 clones, 60% to 85% of them singletons.

V usage is TRBV7-9 and J usage is TRBJ1-1, with 7 positions matching TRBD1. This TCR was recovered from a female donor in good health and CMV-seropositive. The sample comprised PBMCs. CDR3 sequence reads: CASSGTGVTEAFF. The CDR3, as DNA: TGTGCCAGCAGCGGAACAGGGGTCACTGAAGCTTTCTTT.